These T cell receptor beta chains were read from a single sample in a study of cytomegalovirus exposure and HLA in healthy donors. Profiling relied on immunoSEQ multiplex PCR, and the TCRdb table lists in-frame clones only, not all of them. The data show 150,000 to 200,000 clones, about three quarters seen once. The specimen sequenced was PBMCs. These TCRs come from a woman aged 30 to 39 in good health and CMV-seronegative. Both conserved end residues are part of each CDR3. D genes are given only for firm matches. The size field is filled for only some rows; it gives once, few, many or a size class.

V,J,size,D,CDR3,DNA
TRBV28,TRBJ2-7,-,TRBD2,CASSFLTSEAYEQYF,TGTGCCAGCAGTTTCCTGACTAGCGAAGCCTACGAGCAGTACTTC
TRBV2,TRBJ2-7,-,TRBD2,CASSDDASGGPQYF,TGTGCCAGCAGTGACGACGCTAGCGGGGGGCCCCAGTACTTC
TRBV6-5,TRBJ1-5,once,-,CASSLGLDQPQHF,TGTGCCAGCAGTTTGGGGCTCGATCAGCCCCAGCATTTT
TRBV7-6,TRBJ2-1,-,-,CASSLGSFLGNEQFF,TGTGCCAGCAGCTTAGGGAGCTTCTTGGGCAATGAGCAGTTCTTC
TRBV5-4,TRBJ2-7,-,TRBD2,CASSSGTSDSYEQYF,TGTGCCAGCAGCTCCGGGACTAGCGACTCCTACGAGCAGTACTTC
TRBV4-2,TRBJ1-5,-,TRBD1,CASSPQTGLNQPQHF,TGTGCCAGCAGCCCTCAGACAGGGCTCAATCAGCCCCAGCATTTT
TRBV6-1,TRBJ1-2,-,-,CASSEGRQAYGYTF,TGTGCCAGCAGTGAAGGGCGCCAGGCTTATGGCTACACCTTC
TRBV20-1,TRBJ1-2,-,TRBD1,CSAMGQVARTF,TGCAGTGCCATGGGACAGGTCGCTCGCACCTTC
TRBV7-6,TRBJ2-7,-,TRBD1,CASSLSGGQGVQYF,TGTGCCAGCAGCTTAAGTGGCGGGCAGGGGGTGCAGTACTTC
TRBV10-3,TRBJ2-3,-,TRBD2,CAISAGTSGRPTDTQYF,TGTGCCATCAGTGCTGGGACTAGCGGGAGGCCCACAGATACGCAGTATTTT
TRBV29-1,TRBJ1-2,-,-,CSVQSAIGNYGYTF,TGCAGCGTACAGTCGGCCATAGGTAACTATGGCTACACCTTC
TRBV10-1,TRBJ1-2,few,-,CASSPDKNYGYTF,TGCGCCAGCAGTCCCGACAAGAACTATGGCTACACCTTC
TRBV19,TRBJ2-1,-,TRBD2,CASSPGTRSNEQFF,TGTGCCAGTAGCCCCGGGACTAGAAGCAATGAGCAGTTCTTC
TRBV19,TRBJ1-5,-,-,CASSAGQIAQPQHF,TGTGCCAGTAGTGCCGGACAGATCGCTCAGCCCCAGCATTTT
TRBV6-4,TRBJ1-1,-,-,CASSETGENTEAFF,TGTGCCAGCAGTGAGACAGGAGAGAACACTGAAGCTTTCTTT
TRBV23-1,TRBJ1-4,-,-,CASSHGRVGEKLFF,TGCGCCAGCAGTCACGGCAGGGTTGGAGAAAAACTGTTTTTT
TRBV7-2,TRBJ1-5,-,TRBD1,CASSSPGQGQHF,TGTGCCAGCAGCTCTCCGGGACAGGGGCAGCATTTT
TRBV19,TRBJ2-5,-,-,CASSIWAESRGETQYF,TGTGCCAGTAGTATCTGGGCTGAATCGCGAGGGGAGACCCAGTACTTC
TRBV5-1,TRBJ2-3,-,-,CASRAGITDTQYF,TGCGCCAGCAGGGCGGGGATCACAGATACGCAGTATTTT
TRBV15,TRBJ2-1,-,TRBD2,CATSNPLLGGGYNEQFF,TGTGCCACCAGCAATCCTTTACTTGGGGGGGGCTACAATGAGCAGTTCTTC
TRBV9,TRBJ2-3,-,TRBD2,CASSPAGGLTDTQYF,TGTGCCAGCAGCCCCGCGGGAGGCCTCACAGATACGCAGTATTTT
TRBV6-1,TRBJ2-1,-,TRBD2,CASSFLASGRDEQFF,TGTGCCAGCAGCTTCTTGGCTAGCGGGAGGGATGAGCAGTTCTTC
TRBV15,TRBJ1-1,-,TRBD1,CATSLSDRETSTEAFF,TGTGCCACCAGCCTATCCGACAGGGAGACTTCCACTGAAGCTTTCTTT
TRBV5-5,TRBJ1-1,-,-,CASSFQGNTEAFF,TGTGCCAGCAGCTTCCAGGGGAACACTGAAGCTTTCTTT
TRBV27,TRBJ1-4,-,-,CASSRDRAQKLFF,TGTGCCAGCAGCCGAGACAGAGCTCAAAAACTGTTTTTT
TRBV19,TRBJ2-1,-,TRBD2,CASSPAPGLAEQFF,TGTGCCAGTAGTCCCGCCCCGGGACTAGCGGAGCAGTTCTTC
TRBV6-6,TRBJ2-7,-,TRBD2,CASGRGSSYEQYF,TGTGCCAGCGGGAGGGGTTCATCCTACGAGCAGTACTTC
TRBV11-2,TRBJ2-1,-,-,CASSFRYTQFF,TGTGCCAGCAGCTTCAGGTATACTCAGTTCTTC
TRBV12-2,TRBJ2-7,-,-,CASRFPSGGSSYEQYF,TGTGCAAGTCGCTTCCCTAGCGGGGGGAGCTCCTACGAGCAGTACTTC
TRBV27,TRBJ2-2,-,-,CASSSRLNTGELFF,TGTGCCAGCAGTTCCAGGCTGAACACCGGGGAGCTGTTTTTT
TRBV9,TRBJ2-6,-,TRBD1,CASSVSRQGPLSGANVLTF,TGTGCCAGCAGCGTGTCTCGACAGGGGCCCCTCTCTGGGGCCAACGTCCTGACTTTC
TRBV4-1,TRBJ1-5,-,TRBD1,CASSRQGGNQPQHF,TGCGCCAGCAGCCGACAGGGGGGCAATCAGCCCCAGCATTTT
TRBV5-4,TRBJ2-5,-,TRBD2,CASSQTSGRQETQYF,TGTGCCAGCAGCCAGACTAGCGGGAGGCAAGAGACCCAGTACTTC
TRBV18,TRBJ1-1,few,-,CASSPPVRFLMNTEAFF,TGTGCCAGCTCACCTCCAGTCCGTTTTCTGATGAACACTGAAGCTTTCTTT
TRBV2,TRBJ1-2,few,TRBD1,CASSLENRGRGYTF,TGTGCCAGCAGCTTAGAGAACAGGGGGCGAGGCTACACCTTC
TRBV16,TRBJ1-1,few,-,CASSQSRQMNTEAFF,TGTGCCAGCAGCCAATCGAGACAGATGAACACTGAAGCTTTCTTT
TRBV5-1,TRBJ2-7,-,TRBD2,CASSERTSGRSEQYF,TGCGCCAGCAGCGAACGGACTAGCGGGAGAAGTGAGCAGTACTTC
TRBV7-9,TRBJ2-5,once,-,CASSLAGAERETQYF,TGTGCCAGCAGCTTAGCGGGGGCAGAGAGGGAGACCCAGTACTTC
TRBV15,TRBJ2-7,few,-,CATKQGPYEQYF,TGTGCCACGAAACAGGGTCCGTACGAGCAGTACTTC
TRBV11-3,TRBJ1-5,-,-,CASSLVGGIGPQHF,TGTGCCAGCAGCTTAGTAGGGGGTATCGGGCCCCAGCATTTT
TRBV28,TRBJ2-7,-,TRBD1,CASRFRPGTGAYTSYEQYF,TGTGCCAGCAGGTTCCGACCCGGGACAGGGGCGTATACCTCCTACGAGCAGTACTTC
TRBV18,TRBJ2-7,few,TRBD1,CASSWDRYYEQYF,TGTGCCAGCTCCTGGGACAGATACTACGAGCAGTACTTC